The rows below give T cell receptor beta chains drawn from one sample of a study of cytomegalovirus exposure and HLA in healthy donors. Using immunoSEQ multiplex PCR, the repertoire was profiled, and TCRdb retains in-frame clones only, with some absent. The table has about 120,000 clones, nearly 80% seen once. Sequenced: PBMCs. The receptor source for this set is a woman in her thirties in good health and CMV-seronegative. CDR3s include the opening cysteine and the closing phenylalanine or tryptophan. A D gene is named only where the DNA matches it firmly. Size values are once, few and many counts, or a class for expanded clones, and some rows have none.

j_call | clone_size | d_call | v_call | cdr3_aa | cdr3_nt
TRBJ1-1 | - | - | TRBV19 | CASSIFSGAWGTEAFF | TGTGCCAGTAGTATCTTCTCAGGGGCCTGGGGCACTGAAGCTTTCTTT
TRBJ2-7 | - | - | TRBV30 | CAWKATRGYEQYF | TGTGCCTGGAAGGCGACCAGGGGATACGAGCAGTACTTC
TRBJ2-5 | - | - | TRBV4-3 | CASSKGRGLQETQYF | TGCGCCAGCTCTAAGGGGAGGGGGTTACAAGAGACCCAGTACTTC
TRBJ2-1 | - | TRBD2 | TRBV5-4 | CASSSGGRPYNEQFF | TGTGCCAGCAGCTCGGGAGGCAGGCCCTACAATGAGCAGTTCTTC
TRBJ1-5 | once | TRBD1 | TRBV6-5 | CASSIAGGDQPQHF | TGTGCCAGCAGCATCGCAGGGGGAGATCAGCCCCAGCATTTT
TRBJ2-1 | - | - | TRBV20-1 | CSAAGSSEQFF | TGCAGTGCCGCAGGGTCAAGTGAGCAGTTCTTC
TRBJ2-2 | - | - | TRBV25-1 | CASSDSDRGYTGELFF | TGTGCCAGCAGTGACTCGGACAGAGGCTACACCGGGGAGCTGTTTTTT
TRBJ2-7 | - | - | TRBV6-5 | CASRKPGIYYEQYF | TGTGCCAGCAGGAAACCAGGGATCTACTACGAGCAGTACTTC
TRBJ2-1 | - | TRBD2 | TRBV7-7 | CASSLISGSDEQFF | TGTGCTAGCAGCTTGATTAGCGGGAGCGATGAGCAGTTCTTC
TRBJ2-5 | - | TRBD2 | TRBV4-1 | CASSQLFSGGSETQYF | TGCGCCAGCAGCCAACTATTCAGCGGGGGATCAGAGACCCAGTACTTC
TRBJ1-4 | - | TRBD1 | TRBV7-2 | CASSHRGRKSNEKLFF | TGTGCCAGCAGCCACAGGGGGCGCAAGTCTAATGAAAAACTGTTTTTT
TRBJ1-1 | - | - | TRBV5-1 | CASSARLGLDTEAFF | TGCGCCAGCAGCGCCCGACTTGGTTTGGACACTGAAGCTTTCTTT
TRBJ1-4 | - | - | TRBV18 | CASSPSGQEKLFF | TGTGCCAGCTCACCCTCAGGTCAGGAAAAACTGTTTTTT
TRBJ1-1 | once | TRBD1 | TRBV14 | CASSPGQLEAFF | TGTGCCAGCAGCCCGGGACAGTTAGAAGCTTTCTTT
TRBJ2-1 | once | TRBD2 | TRBV27 | CASSLRGGNEQFF | TGTGCCAGCAGTTTACGGGGGGGGAATGAGCAGTTCTTC
TRBJ2-2 | - | TRBD2 | TRBV7-9 | CASSTTSAGELFF | TGTGCCAGCAGCACGACTAGCGCCGGGGAGCTGTTTTTT
TRBJ1-5 | few | TRBD1 | TRBV9 | CASSTPPKQGAGNQPQHF | TGTGCCAGCAGCACCCCACCCAAACAGGGGGCAGGGAATCAGCCCCAGCATTTT
TRBJ1-2 | - | TRBD1 | TRBV4-2 | CASSQEEEGAFRKANYGYTF | TGTGCCAGCAGCCAAGAAGAGGAGGGGGCTTTCCGCAAAGCTAACTATGGCTACACCTTC
TRBJ2-5 | - | TRBD1 | TRBV15 | CATSRRTGFETQYF | TGTGCCACCAGCAGACGGACAGGGTTTGAGACCCAGTACTTC
TRBJ1-1 | - | TRBD1 | TRBV4-3 | CASSQGRTGVRTEAFF | TGCGCCAGCAGCCAGGGTAGGACAGGGGTAAGAACTGAAGCTTTCTTT
TRBJ1-5 | - | - | TRBV4-3 | CASSQDPYQPQHF | TGCGCCAGCAGCCAAGATCCCTATCAGCCCCAGCATTTT
TRBJ2-2 | - | TRBD1 | TRBV4-2 | CASSQDGTGGTGELFF | TGTGCCAGCAGCCAAGATGGGACAGGGGGCACCGGGGAGCTGTTTTTT
TRBJ2-1 | - | - | TRBV19 | CASRRRSGEDNEQFF | TGTGCCAGTAGGAGACGATCGGGAGAGGACAATGAGCAGTTCTTC
TRBJ2-7 | - | - | TRBV14 | CASSPRGQPITYEQYF | TGTGCCAGCAGCCCAAGGGGCCAACCGATTACCTACGAGCAGTACTTC
TRBJ1-1 | - | - | TRBV28 | CASSLRERNTEAFF | TGTGCCAGCAGTCTCCGGGAAAGGAACACTGAAGCTTTCTTT
TRBJ1-5 | - | - | TRBV4-1 | CASSQDSGDQPQHF | TGCGCCAGCAGCCAAGATAGTGGAGATCAGCCCCAGCATTTT
TRBJ2-7 | - | TRBD2 | TRBV13 | CASRPVVLAGGEQYF | TGTGCCAGCAGGCCGGTGGTTCTAGCGGGAGGCGAGCAGTACTTC
TRBJ1-3 | - | TRBD1 | TRBV7-2 | CASSSAGFDRDGNTIYF | TGTGCCAGCAGCTCAGCCGGATTCGACAGGGACGGAAACACCATATATTTT
TRBJ2-7 | - | - | TRBV30 | CAWSVGGEQYF | TGTGCCTGGAGCGTAGGAGGCGAGCAGTACTTC
TRBJ1-2 | - | - | TRBV5-4 | CASSSEPGNYGYTF | TGTGCCAGCAGCTCCGAACCGGGAAACTATGGCTACACCTTC
TRBJ2-1 | - | TRBD1 | TRBV4-2 | CASSQVTSGTGGEQFF | TGTGCCAGCAGCCAAGTTACCTCCGGGACAGGCGGGGAGCAGTTCTTC
TRBJ1-6 | - | TRBD1 | TRBV10-3 | CAISEDHRGPNSPLHF | TGTGCCATCAGTGAGGACCACAGGGGGCCTAATTCACCCCTCCACTTT
TRBJ2-5 | - | TRBD1 | TRBV28 | CASRAGQGRMETQYF | TGTGCCAGCAGGGCGGGACAGGGGAGGATGGAGACCCAGTACTTC
TRBJ1-4 | few | TRBD1 | TRBV30 | CACQGAGEKLFF | TGTGCCTGCCAGGGGGCTGGTGAAAAACTGTTTTTT
TRBJ2-1 | few | - | TRBV7-2 | CASSLDFGGPGDEQFF | TGTGCCAGCAGCTTAGACTTCGGGGGGCCTGGGGATGAGCAGTTCTTC
TRBJ1-2 | - | - | TRBV30 | CAWSVTGSGYTF | TGTGCCTGGAGTGTAACCGGGAGTGGCTACACCTTC
TRBJ1-2 | - | - | TRBV4-3 | CASSQLSLAGHYGYTF | TGCGCCAGCAGCCAACTTTCACTGGCAGGTCACTATGGCTACACCTTC